A single sample is the source of the 27 T cell receptor beta chains below, sequenced in a study of T cells in women clearing cervical HPV infection. Profiled with immunoSEQ multiplex PCR; TCRdb holds only in-frame clones, not every one. Recorded for this sample: 11,000 to 15,000 clones. The sequenced material came from blood buffy coat. All receptors come from a woman aged 18 to 75 with a cervical HPV16 infection that either progressed to CIN3+ or cleared (not recorded which).

Notes on this clone: The read stops 3 residues short of the end of the CDR3; the missing end is completed from the germline J gene. The V gene is TRBV4-1, the J gene TRBJ1-1, with 7 bases lining up with TRBD1. The J segment lost 7 bases and the V segment lost 1 base, leaving 6 bases of the junction unmatched. Germline CDR1 reads MGHRA; CDR2 reads YSYEKL. CDR3 size: 14 residues. The CDR3 sequence: CASSQAEQGLEAFF. CDR3 bases read: TGCGCCAGCAGCCAAGCCGAACAGGGGCTTGAA.

As for this clone: The read halts 3 residues ahead of the CDR3 end, with the missing end drawn from the germline J gene. The chain combines TRBV19 with TRBJ1-5; 7 bases are shared with TRBD1. The germline CDR1 and CDR2 sequences are LNHDA and SQIVND (reference sequence). The CDR3 extends over 13 amino acids. The junction had 3 bases not matched to a gene; V was cut back by 6 bases and J by 4 bases. CDR3 DNA, as far as it was read: TGTGCCAGTAGCAGGGGGGTTAATCAGCCC. It specifies CASSRGVNQP. The entire CDR3 sequence reads CASSRGVNQPQHF.

Details on this clone: The observed sequence ends 3 residues before the CDR3 terminus, with the missing tail filled in from the germline J gene. The chain combines TRBV11-2 with TRBJ2-3; the match to TRBD2 covers 11 bases. The CDR3 spans 15 residues. CDR1 SGHAT and CDR2 FQNNGV come from the germline V gene. The sequenced CDR3 bases are TGTGCCAGCAGCTTTGGGACTAGCGGTTTTGAGACG. Protein product: CASSFGTSGFET. In full, the CDR3 reads CASSFGTSGFETQYF.

Remarks on this clone: The CDR3 extends 3 residues past the end of the read, so its final part is completed from the germline J gene. The chain is built from TRBV11-2 and TRBJ1-1, with D possibly TRBD1 on 5 matching bases. V was trimmed by 4 bases and J by 4 bases, leaving 10 bases between them. The germline gives CDR1 SGHAT, CDR2 FQNNGV. The CDR3 is 13 amino acids. The covered CDR3 bases are TGTGCCAGCAGCTCTATGGGGGGCACTGAA. Encoded protein: CASSSMGGTE. The full CDR3 sequence reads CASSSMGGTEAFF.

Worth noting for this clone: The observed sequence ends 3 residues before the CDR3 terminus, with the missing tail filled in from the germline J gene. The V call is TRBV28, the J call TRBJ1-5; D is undetermined. The V and J ends lost 3 bases and 2 bases respectively, with 11 bases between them. Germline assignment: CDR1 MDHEN and CDR2 SYDVKM. This CDR3 is built from 15 residues. The CDR3 reads CASSFPMIGNQPQHF. The CDR3 DNA, read in part, is TGTGCCAGCAGTTTTCCTATGATAGGCAATCAGCCC.

Comments on this clone: The junction departs from the called germline gene at one end, perhaps through a read error. Read data end 3 residues before the CDR3 end; the end is taken from the germline J gene. Other DNA sequences within the sample encode an identical CDR3. The chain carries TRBV19 and TRBJ1-3, with TRBD1 as a possible D gene (6 bases). CDR3 length: 17 amino acids. Per germline, CDR1 LNHDA and CDR2 SQIVND (reference sequence). This chain's CDR3 is CASSPAGTLSSGNTIYF. The part of the CDR3 DNA that was read is TGTGCCAGTAGTCCCGCCGGGACATTGAGCTCTGGAAACACA. The variable domain in full, with the rest retrieved from reference TRBV19 and TRBJ1-3, is DGGITQSPKYLFRKEGQNVTLSCEQNLNHDAMYWYRQDPGQGLRLIYYSQIVNDFQKGDIAEGYSVSREKKESFPLTVTSAQKNPTAFYLCASSPAGTLSSGNTIYFGEGSWLTVV.

A note on this clone: Read data end 3 residues before the CDR3 end; the end is taken from the germline J gene. This chain connects TRBV5-1 to TRBJ2-5; TRBD2 matches at 11 bases. Germline CDR1 is SGHRS and CDR2 is YFSETQ. This CDR3 comprises 15 residues. V was pared by 3 bases and J by 2 bases, with 3 bases of the junction left unmatched. CDR3 protein: CASSSGTSGQETQYF. Partial CDR3 DNA: TGCGCCAGCAGCTCCGGGACTAGCGGTCAAGAGACC.

A word on this clone: The CDR3 goes on 3 residues after the read ends, and that part is filled in from the germline J gene. The chain recombines TRBV2 with TRBJ1-2; TRBD1 is a possible D gene (5 bases). The V end was cut by 4 bases, the J end by 4 bases, with 16 bases between. The CDR3 consists of 15 residues. Germline loops: CDR1 SNHLY, CDR2 FYNNEI. The DNA read from the CDR3 is TGTGCCAGCAGTGGGAAGGGGCAGAGCCCCTATGGC. Residues: CASSGKGQSPYG. From start to end, the CDR3 is CASSGKGQSPYGYTF.

With regard to this clone: The read gets to within 3 residues of the CDR3 end, and the germline J gene fills in the rest. The chain recombines TRBV2 with TRBJ2-1, with 7 bases matching TRBD2. V gave up 4 bases and J gave up 1 base; unmatched junction bases: 7. The germline V gene has CDR1 SNHLY and CDR2 FYNNEI. CDR3 length equals 16 residues. The CDR3 is CASSVVGGGSYNEQFF. The sequenced part of the CDR3 DNA is TGTGCCAGCAGTGTAGTTGGCGGGGGTTCCTACAATGAG.

As concerns this clone: At one boundary the junction diverges from the germline segment, which might be a read error. The read finishes 3 residues shy of the CDR3 end, and the germline J gene is used to complete it. This same CDR3 is encoded by further DNA sequences in the sample. The genes are TRBV5-1 and TRBJ1-2, with 7 positions matching TRBD1. Germline V lookup: CDR1 SGHRS, CDR2 YFSETQ. This CDR3 comprises 16 residues. CDR3 protein: CASSKARTGKYYGYTF. The covered CDR3 bases are TGCGCCAGCAGCAAAGCTCGGACAGGAAAGTACTATGGT. Combining the CDR3 with reference TRBV5-1 and TRBJ1-2 gives the whole variable domain KAGVTQTPRYLIKTRGQQVTLSCSPISGHRSVSWYQQTPGQGLQFLFEYFSETQRNKGNFPGRFSGRQFSNSRSEMNVSTLELGDSALYLCASSKARTGKYYGYTFGSGTRLTVV.

Note on this clone: From the germline J gene comes the end of the CDR3, since the read stops 3 residues before it. The rearrangement joins TRBV28 to TRBJ2-7; TRBD2 agrees at 10 bases. The CDR3 totals 14 residues. J gave up 3 bases and V 2 bases, and 1 base lay outside the gene matches. Germline V gene lookup returns CDR1 MDHEN and CDR2 SYDVKM. The part of the CDR3 DNA that was read is TGTGCCAGCAGTTTACTAGCGGGGGTCTACGAG. It yields the protein CASSLLAGVYE. The CDR3 reads in full as CASSLLAGVYEQYF.

As to this clone: The read stops 3 residues short of the end of the CDR3; the missing end is completed from the germline J gene. The V call is TRBV19, the J call TRBJ2-1, with 12 nucleotides matching TRBD2. The CDR3 has 14 amino acids. In germline, CDR1 is LNHDA, CDR2 SQIVND (reference sequence). Losses at the gene ends were 9 bases for V and 4 bases for J; bases not matched to a gene: 4. The DNA read from the CDR3 is TGTGCCAGCAGACTAGCGGGGGCTTACAATGAG. Its protein product is CASRLAGAYNE. The whole CDR3 sequence reads CASRLAGAYNEQFF.

The sequenced part of the CDR3 DNA is TGTGCCAGCAGCTTAAGTAGCGGGAGCCAAGAGACG. Amino acids: CASSLSSGSQET. The complete CDR3 reads CASSLSSGSQETQYF. The chain is built from TRBV7-2 and TRBJ2-3; 9 nucleotides agree with TRBD2. The read ends 3 residues before the CDR3 terminus; that terminus is restored from the germline J gene. In germline, CDR1 is SGHTA, CDR2 FQGNSA. The CDR3 has 15 amino acids.

As regards this clone: The read ends 3 residues before the CDR3 terminus; that terminus is restored from the germline J gene. This chain connects TRBV7-3 to TRBJ2-2, with 7 bases that match TRBD2. The CDR3 has 16 amino acids. Trimming removed 1 base from V and 3 bases from J; junction bases left unmatched: 5. Germline V CDR1 and CDR2: SGHTA, FQGTGA. CDR3: CASSLSGGFYTGELFF. Incomplete CDR3 DNA: TGTGCCAGCAGCTTAAGCGGGGGTTTTTACACCGGGGAG.

On this clone itself: From the germline J gene comes the end of the CDR3, since the read stops 3 residues before it. The V and J genes are TRBV7-9 and TRBJ2-1; 9 bases are a match to TRBD2. Germline V gene lookup returns CDR1 SEHNR and CDR2 FQNEAQ (reference sequence). After removal of 2 bases from V and 5 bases from J, the junction contained 4 bases not matched to a gene. The CDR3 extends over 15 amino acids. The CDR3 region is CASSLRLAGNNEQFF. Incomplete CDR3 DNA: TGTGCCAGCAGCTTAAGGCTAGCGGGGAACAATGAG.

A note on this clone: The CDR3 end is not reached by the read, which stops 3 residues before it; the germline J gene fills it in. The J gene is TRBJ1-2, the V gene TRBV2; D is possibly TRBD1 (6 bases). Germline CDR1 SNHLY, CDR2 FYNNEI. This CDR3 contains 13 residues. The part of the CDR3 DNA that was read is TGTGCCAGCGGGACTAGTCGGGACAATGAC. It codes for CASGTSRDND. The CDR3 in full is CASGTSRDNDYTF.

A remark on this clone: With the read ending 3 residues before the CDR3 end, the germline J gene is used to fill in that end. This chain joins TRBV5-1 and TRBJ2-7; D is perhaps TRBD2 (6 bases). The CDR3 has 12 residues. The V gene's germline CDR1 is SGHRS and CDR2 YFSETQ. Trimming took 5 bases from V and 6 from J, leaving 12 bases between them. CDR3 DNA, as far as it was read: TGCGCCAGCAGAGGGGAGGCAACCGAG. Its translation is CASRGEATE. The CDR3 as a whole reads CASRGEATEQYF.

A remark on this clone: The read terminates 3 residues before the CDR3 end, so the remaining end is supplied by the germline J gene. The chain employs TRBV29-1 and TRBJ2-7; D possibly corresponds to TRBD1 (5 bases). Trimming removed 6 bases from V and 2 bases from J, with 20 bases in between. CDR1 is SQVTM, CDR2 ANQGSEA, per germline. The CDR3 totals 15 residues. The CDR3 loop reads CSVSADRTRPYEQYF. The CDR3 DNA, read in part, is TGCAGCGTATCCGCGGACCGGACAAGGCCCTACGAG.

Details on this clone: The sequence runs out 3 residues before the end of the CDR3; the remainder is reconstructed from the germline J gene. V gene TRBV28 combines with J gene TRBJ2-1, with D possibly TRBD1 on 6 matching bases. V lost 6 bases, J lost 2 bases, and 11 bases lay in between. From germline, CDR1 is MDHEN and CDR2 SYDVKM. This CDR3 has 14 residues. The CDR3 here is CASRTQGPYNEQFF. The CDR3 DNA, read in part, is TGTGCCAGCAGAACACAGGGACCCTACAATGAG.

About this clone: The missing CDR3 end, 3 residues past where the read stops, is filled in from the germline J gene. The chain combines TRBV10-3 with TRBJ2-7; possible D gene TRBD1, 5 bases. V dropped 0 bases and J dropped 6 bases, with 15 bases sitting between them. This CDR3 is built from 15 residues. Germline-derived CDR1 and CDR2 are ENHRY and SYGVKD. The sequenced CDR3 bases are TGTGCCATCAGTGAGTCGCAGGGATACGGCGCCGAG. It specifies CAISESQGYGAE. The whole CDR3 sequence is CAISESQGYGAEQYF.

Remarks on this clone: The CDR3 is cut off 3 residues early in the read; its end comes from the germline J gene. The gene calls are TRBV7-3 and TRBJ1-2; D remains ambiguous. Germline V gene lookup returns CDR1 SGHTA and CDR2 FQGTGA. This CDR3 contains 15 residues. CDR3 protein: CASSSATTSRDTYTF. Incomplete CDR3 DNA: TGTGCCAGCAGCTCGGCCACAACTAGCCGCGATACC. The whole variable domain, remainder taken from reference TRBV7-3 and TRBJ1-2, is GAGVSQTPSNKVTEKGKYVELRCDPISGHTALYWYRQSLGQGPEFLIYFQGTGAADDSGLPNDRFFAVRPEGSVSTLKIQRTERGDSAVYLCASSSATTSRDTYTFGSGTRLTVV.

On this clone: The read halts 3 residues ahead of the CDR3 end, with the missing end drawn from the germline J gene. The J gene is TRBJ1-2, the V gene TRBV30; D unresolved. CDR3 length equals 13 residues. The germline gives CDR1 GTSNPN, CDR2 SVGIG (reference sequence). Trimming took 4 bases from V and 4 from J, leaving 13 bases between them. The CDR3 reads CAWTMPGGYGYTF. The sequenced CDR3 bases are TGTGCCTGGACCATGCCGGGTGGCTATGGC.

Note on this clone: A junction boundary mismatches the germline segment, possibly from a read error. The read terminates 3 residues before the CDR3 end, so the remaining end is supplied by the germline J gene. Other nucleotide sequences in the sample specify the same CDR3. This sequence joins TRBV6-1 and TRBJ1-3; possible D gene TRBD1, 5 bases. CDR1 is MNHNS and CDR2 is SASEGT in the germline V gene. This CDR3 is built from 16 residues. CDR3 DNA, as far as it was read: TGTGCCAGCAGTGAGGCAGGGCGTAACTCTGGAAACACA. Translating gives CASSEAGRNSGNT. The whole CDR3 reads CASSEAGRNSGNTIYF.

A note on this clone: The read ends 3 residues shy of where the CDR3 ends; the end is completed using the germline J gene. The chain couples TRBV6-4 to TRBJ2-3; D uncertain. CDR3 length: 15 amino acids. The ends were cut back, 2 bases at V and 2 bases at J, with 11 bases in the middle. Germline-derived CDR1 and CDR2 are MRHNA and SNTAGT. Incomplete CDR3 DNA: TGTGCCAGCAGTGACCAGGCGACGAACACAGATACG. Translating it yields CASSDQATNTDT. The full CDR3 reads CASSDQATNTDTQYF.

With respect to this clone: The CDR3 end is not reached by the read, which stops 3 residues before it; the germline J gene fills it in. The chain employs TRBV2 and TRBJ2-4; 10 bases match TRBD1. The CDR3 runs 15 residues. Looked up from germline, CDR1 is SNHLY and CDR2 is FYNNEI. The CDR3: CASSEGDRGNQPQYF. Incomplete CDR3 DNA: TGTGCCAGCAGTGAAGGGGACAGGGGCAATCAGCCT.

On this clone: With the read ending 3 residues before the CDR3 end, the germline J gene is used to fill in that end. The chain has TRBV29-1 and TRBJ1-2; no reliable D call. Germline CDR1 reads SQVTM; CDR2 reads ANQGSEA. The CDR3 totals 11 residues. V was shortened by 3 bases and J by 5 bases, with 7 bases between the two germline ends. CDR3 loop: CSVELRYGYTF. The covered CDR3 bases are TGCAGCGTTGAGCTGAGGTATGGC.

Regarding this clone: The CDR3 end falls 3 residues outside the read, so it is completed with the germline J gene. The V gene is TRBV6-2 or TRBV6-3, the J gene TRBJ2-3; tentatively, D is TRBD1 (5 bases). There are 14 residues in the CDR3. V was pared by 11 bases and J by 3 bases, with 18 bases between. Per the germline V gene, CDR1 is MNHEY and CDR2 is SVGEGT. The CDR3 DNA, read in part, is TGTGCCTGCCTCAGGGCCCATACTACAGATACG. Amino acids: CACLRAHTTDT. The CDR3 in its entirety is CACLRAHTTDTQYF.